These 30 T cell receptor beta chains came from one sample sequenced in a study of blood T cell repertoires in COVID-19 (TCRdb year 2020). Library construction relied on the immunoSEQ multiplex PCR assay. Sourced from immuneACCESS, this table was stored by TCRdb with only in-frame sequences that have V and J called. A share of the clones is absent; for the studies checked, an unresolved V gene accounts for under half, and the remainder has no known explanation. The sample includes about 320,000 clones, with around 86% observed a single time. Approximately 1.5% of the sample rests with the top ten. The specimen sequenced was peripheral blood. The source of these receptors is a woman aged 45-60 years with acute or convalescent COVID-19.

The chain employs TRBV3-1 (or the pseudogene TRBV3-2) and TRBJ2-3; a weak D match, TRBD1 (5 bases). The V gene's germline CDR1 is LGHDT and CDR2 YNNKEL (reference sequence). Trimming took off 0 bases at V and 4 bases at J, with 8 bases between the two ends. CDR3 size: 14 residues. This CDR3 is CASSQDRVPDTQYF. In DNA form, the CDR3 reads TGTGCCAGCAGCCAAGACAGGGTGCCAGATACGCAGTATTTT.

The chain uses TRBV5-1 and TRBJ2-7; 11 nucleotides align to TRBD1. V lost 4 bases and J lost 2; bases outside the gene matches: 5. The germline gives CDR1 SGHRS, CDR2 YFSETQ. The CDR3 sequence is 15 residues long. The CDR3 sequence: CASSPPGQGAYEQYF. The CDR3 DNA sequence: TGCGCCAGCAGCCCTCCGGGACAGGGGGCCTACGAGCAGTACTTC.

V usage is TRBV4-3 and J usage is TRBJ2-1; 10 positions agree with TRBD2. V was clipped by 0 bases and J by 7 bases; unmatched bases: 9. CDR1 and CDR2 from the germline V gene are LGHNA and YSLEER. This CDR3 has 17 residues. CDR3 region: CASSQEKREGLRNEQFF. The CDR3 DNA sequence: TGCGCCAGCAGCCAAGAAAAGCGGGAGGGGCTCAGGAATGAGCAGTTCTTC.

This clone was counted once. The CDR3 is CASIGLAGGRTGELFF. For the CDR3, the DNA is TGTGCCAGCATAGGACTAGCGGGAGGGCGGACCGGGGAGCTGTTTTTT. J is TRBJ2-2 and V is TRBV28, with 15 positions matching TRBD2. Germline CDR1 reads MDHEN; CDR2 reads SYDVKM. The CDR3 is 16 residues long. Trimming cost V 7 bases and J 5 bases; bases outside gene matches: 5.

The chain is built from TRBV18 and TRBJ1-2, with a tentative D call TRBD1 (6 bases). Between the trimmed V and J ends, which lost 1 base and 6 bases, there was a span of 9 bases. The CDR3 loop spans 13 amino acids. CDR1 and CDR2 (germline): KGHSH, LQKENI. CDR3 in amino acids: CASSPRTEDGYTF. As DNA, the CDR3 is TGTGCCAGCTCACCACGGACAGAGGATGGCTACACCTTC.

This sequence joins TRBV27 and TRBJ2-7, with no clear D. The CDR3 loop spans 15 amino acids. V was trimmed by 0 bases and J by 2 bases, leaving 11 bases between them. Germline V CDR1 and CDR2: MNHEY, SMNVEV (reference sequence). CDR3 amino acids: CASSLSPLVPYEQYF. DNA of the CDR3: TGTGCCAGCAGTTTATCCCCACTGGTACCCTACGAGCAGTACTTC.

The chain is built from TRBV29-1 and TRBJ2-7; D unclear. Trimming cost V 0 bases and J 6 bases, with 15 bases left between them. The germline V gene encodes CDR1 SQVTM and CDR2 ANQGSEA. The CDR3 consists of 14 residues. In nucleotides, the CDR3 is TGCAGCGTTGAAGATCGTCTGGGCCGTAGCGAGCAGTACTTC. Translation: CSVEDRLGRSEQYF.

This chain links TRBV7-9 with TRBJ1-1; 9 bases are shared with TRBD1. This CDR3 has 13 amino acids. Germline CDR1 reads SEHNR; CDR2 reads FQNEAQ (reference sequence). The V and J ends lost 4 bases and 5 bases, in that order; junction bases with no gene match: 2. The CDR3 protein is CASSWTGDTEAFF. CDR3 bases: TGTGCCAGCAGCTGGACAGGGGATACTGAAGCTTTCTTT.

CDR3 sequence reads: CASSRRDTTNEKLFF. DNA of the CDR3: TGTGCCAGCAGCCGCCGGGACACTACCAATGAAAAACTGTTTTTT. The chain is built from TRBV28 and TRBJ1-4; weak D call: TRBD1 (6 bases). Trimming shortened V by 6 bases and J by 5 bases, and 16 bases separated the two germline ends. Germline V CDR1 and CDR2: MDHEN, SYDVKM. The CDR3 loop spans 15 amino acids.

The rearrangement links TRBV7-9 to TRBJ2-5, with TRBD1 matching over 7 bases. Unmatched junction bases numbered 10, after V lost 5 bases and J lost 1 base. The CDR3 totals 16 residues. Germline CDR1 is SEHNR and CDR2 is FQNEAQ (reference sequence). The CDR3 reads CASSPPFGQAQETQYF. As DNA, the CDR3 is TGTGCCAGCAGCCCACCCTTTGGACAGGCCCAAGAGACCCAGTACTTC.

The chain joins TRBV9 to TRBJ2-1; the match to TRBD1 covers 7 bases. CDR1 SGDLS and CDR2 YYNGEE come from the germline V gene. The CDR3 contains 14 residues. J lost 7 bases, V lost 4 bases, and 8 bases had no gene match. CDR3 loop: CASSIRTGENEQFF. The CDR3 region has the DNA TGTGCCAGCAGCATCAGGACAGGAGAGAATGAGCAGTTCTTC.

The gene calls are TRBV28 and TRBJ1-2; D is unclear. This CDR3 is 12 amino acids long. Germline V gene lookup returns CDR1 MDHEN and CDR2 SYDVKM. Trimming stripped 7 bases from V and 4 bases from J, with 10 bases between. In DNA, the CDR3 is TGTGCCAGCACTACAGTGCCCTATGGCTACACCTTC. As protein: CASTTVPYGYTF.

The V and J genes are TRBV10-3 and TRBJ1-5; D call uncertain. This CDR3 has 12 amino acids. Trimming took off 4 bases at V and 4 bases at J, with 5 bases between the two ends. Per germline, CDR1 ENHRY and CDR2 SYGVKD. CDR3 bases: TGTGCCATCAGTGCTACGAATCAGCCCCAGCATTTT. This sequence encodes CAISATNQPQHF.

The chain combines TRBV7-2 with TRBJ2-2; a weak D match, TRBD1 (6 bases). From germline, CDR1 is SGHTA and CDR2 FQGNSA. This CDR3 spans 13 amino acids. Trimming pared 6 bases from V and 7 bases from J, leaving 12 bases between. Here the CDR3 DNA reads TGTGCCAGCAGACCCAGGGGATACGGGGAGCTGTTTTTT. Protein sequence: CASRPRGYGELFF.

The chain links TRBV20-1 to TRBJ2-1, with 7 positions matching TRBD1. With 6 bases clipped from V and 10 bases from J, the junction kept 6 bases outside the gene matches. The CDR3 is made up of 11 amino acids. Per the germline V gene, CDR1 is DFQATT and CDR2 is SNEGSKA (reference sequence). In nucleotides, the CDR3 is TGCAGTGCAAACAGGGGCAACGAGCAGTTCTTC. As protein: CSANRGNEQFF.

The rearrangement links TRBV9 to TRBJ1-2; 11 bases match TRBD1. The CDR3 covers 15 residues. Germline V CDR1 and CDR2: SGDLS, YYNGEE. Germline trimming cut 1 base from V and 8 bases from J; bases unmatched to any gene: 7. The CDR3 nucleotides read TGTGCCAGCAGCGTAACAGGACAGGGGGCTCAAGGCTACACCTTC. Translation gives CASSVTGQGAQGYTF.

This chain connects TRBV21-1 to TRBJ2-7; the table names TRBD2, a call not compared with the DNA. TRBV21-1 is a pseudogene segment. There are 16 residues in the CDR3. Written as DNA, the CDR3 is TGTGCCAGCAGCAAAGCGCTGACCGGGATCACCTACGAGCAGTACTTC. Amino acid sequence: CASSKALTGITYEQYF.

There are a few counts of this clone. The V and J genes are TRBV6-1 and TRBJ1-5; no clear D gene. This CDR3 is 14 amino acids long. Trimming cost V 2 bases and J 7 bases, with 12 bases left between them. CDR1 MNHNS and CDR2 SASEGT come from the germline V gene. The CDR3 region is CASSESANNQPQHF. The CDR3, as DNA: TGTGCCAGCAGTGAAAGCGCCAACAACCAGCCCCAGCATTTT.

The J gene is TRBJ1-1, the V gene TRBV6-5, with 7 bases that match TRBD1. CDR3 length equals 14 residues. The junction had 8 bases not matched to a gene; V was cut back by 5 bases and J by 5 bases. In germline, CDR1 is MNHEY, CDR2 SVGAGI. This CDR3 reads CASSRGGAGTEAFF. In DNA form, the CDR3 reads TGTGCCAGCAGTCGAGGGGGCGCCGGGACTGAAGCTTTCTTT.

J is TRBJ2-5 and V is TRBV11-2; TRBD1 aligns across 8 bases. V shed 5 bases, J shed 4 bases, and the junction held 3 bases outside the gene matches. The germline V gene has CDR1 SGHAT and CDR2 FQNNGV. The CDR3 is 13 amino acids. CDR3 in amino acids: CASSRDRSETQYF. The CDR3 coding sequence is TGTGCCAGCAGCCGGGACAGGTCAGAGACCCAGTACTTC.

V is TRBV7-2 and J is TRBJ2-5, with 8 bases identical to TRBD1. CDR1 is SGHTA and CDR2 is FQGNSA in the germline V gene. Trimming at V came to 6 bases and at J to 5 bases, leaving 8 bases not matched to a gene. CDR3 length: 14 amino acids. The CDR3 region is CASRYPGGRETQYF. The CDR3 DNA reads as TGTGCCAGCAGATACCCAGGGGGCCGGGAGACCCAGTACTTC.

This clone was detected only a few times. The chain links TRBV30 to TRBJ1-1; unclear D gene. V lost 3 bases and J lost 7, with 9 bases in between. Germline V gene sequence: CDR1 GTSNPN, CDR2 SVGIG (reference sequence). The CDR3 runs 11 residues. The DNA for the CDR3 is TGTGCCTGGAGGGGCAGCCTTGAAGCTTTCTTT. This codes for CAWRGSLEAFF.

This chain uses TRBV18 with TRBJ2-3; 10 bases fit TRBD1. The J segment lost 6 bases and the V segment lost 3 bases, leaving 6 bases of the junction unmatched. The CDR3 consists of 15 residues. Germline V CDR1 and CDR2: KGHSH, LQKENI. CDR3 region: CASSPGTGDIDTQYF. The CDR3 coding sequence is TGTGCCAGCTCACCGGGGACAGGGGATATCGATACGCAGTATTTT.

The CDR3 spells CASSLRNQPQHF. The CDR3 region has the DNA TGTGCCAGCAGTTTGCGTAATCAGCCCCAGCATTTT. The chain employs TRBV28 and TRBJ1-5; no clear D gene. V was cut by 3 bases and J by 4 bases, with 4 bases left in between. The CDR3 extends over 12 amino acids. Germline V gene data show CDR1 as MDHEN and CDR2 as SYDVKM.

The J gene is TRBJ1-1, the V gene TRBV3-1 (or the pseudogene TRBV3-2); D unclear. The CDR3 spans 14 residues. V lost 4 bases to trimming and J lost 1 base, with 10 bases between them. The V gene's germline CDR1 is LGHDT and CDR2 YNNKEL (reference sequence). CDR3 nucleotides: TGTGCCAGCAGCCGTGGACTCCAGAACACTGAAGCTTTCTTT. Translation gives CASSRGLQNTEAFF.

The rearrangement joins TRBV5-4 to TRBJ2-1, with 16 bases that match TRBD2. The CDR3 covers 18 residues. From germline, CDR1 is SGHNT and CDR2 YYREEE (reference sequence). Losses at the gene ends were 3 bases for V and 4 bases for J; bases not matched to a gene: 7. The CDR3 region has the DNA TGTGCCAGCAGCTCCGGGACTAGCGGGAGGGCGGGTTACAATGAGCAGTTCTTC. Translating gives CASSSGTSGRAGYNEQFF.

The chain has TRBV5-1 and TRBJ2-7, with a possible D match to TRBD2 (6 bases). The ends were cut back, 2 bases at V and 6 bases at J, with 18 bases in the middle. The CDR3 runs 15 residues. The germline gives CDR1 SGHRS, CDR2 YFSETQ. For the CDR3, the DNA is TGCGCCAGCAGCTTTTTGACGGGAGAAGCAGGCGAGCAGTACTTC. It encodes CASSFLTGEAGEQYF.

This clone was counted once. The rearrangement joins TRBV30 to TRBJ2-1; 8 bases agree with TRBD2. The CDR3 is made up of 14 amino acids. Germline V gene sequence: CDR1 GTSNPN, CDR2 SVGIG (reference sequence). The V and J ends lost 1 base and 8 bases, in that order; junction bases with no gene match: 7. CDR3 sequence (DNA): TGTGCCTGGAGTGACGGGACTAGTTCGGATGAGCAGTTCTTC. Translated: CAWSDGTSSDEQFF.

This clone has just one count. This chain joins TRBV5-8 and TRBJ1-4; D call uncertain. From germline, CDR1 is SGHTS and CDR2 YDEGEE. The CDR3 is 14 amino acids. Trimming pared 2 bases from V and 4 bases from J, leaving 9 bases between. This CDR3 reads CASSFRQINEKLFF. The DNA for the CDR3 is TGTGCCAGCAGCTTCCGTCAGATTAATGAAAAACTGTTTTTT.

The chain uses TRBV28 and TRBJ1-5; D is uncertain. Germline V gives CDR1 MDHEN, CDR2 SYDVKM. Deletions cut 2 bases from V and 6 bases from J, with 5 bases between. The CDR3 is 12 amino acids. This CDR3 is CASSLAGQPQHF. The DNA of the CDR3 is TGTGCCAGCAGTTTAGCGGGTCAGCCCCAGCATTTT.